Listed here are 23 T cell receptor beta chains from one sample, sequenced in a study of shared clonotypes between healthy human individuals. This table comes from immunoSEQ multiplex PCR, and its TCRdb copy is limited to in-frame clones, with some not included. The sample consists of about 470,000 clones, 75% to 85% of them appearing once. Sequencing used PBMCs. The receptors shown here come from a woman aged 40-49 years in good health. Some clones in this sample may be carry-over from other donors' samples.

The chain carries TRBV30 and TRBJ1-6; D may be TRBD1 (5 bases). V was clipped by 4 bases and J by 6 bases, with 10 bases between them. Germline lookup yields CDR1 GTSNPN and CDR2 SVGIG (reference sequence). The CDR3 sequence is 13 residues long. The CDR3 DNA follows: TGTGCCTGGACCCCAGGGTTTAATTCACCCCTCCACTTT. This sequence encodes CAWTPGFNSPLHF.

The rearrangement links TRBV11-2 to TRBJ1-1; no reliable D call. The CDR3 has 13 amino acids. Germline V CDR1 and CDR2: SGHAT, FQNNGV. Trimming shortened V by 7 bases and J by 4 bases, and 13 bases separated the two germline ends. The CDR3 DNA follows: TGTGCCAGCAACGTGGGTATGGTCACTGAAGCTTTCTTT. Translating gives CASNVGMVTEAFF.

V usage is TRBV6-4 and J usage is TRBJ1-1; possible D gene TRBD1, 5 bases. CDR3 size: 13 residues. V was trimmed by 2 bases and J by 6 bases, leaving 10 bases between them. Germline-derived CDR1 and CDR2 are MRHNA and SNTAGT. CDR3 amino acids: CASSDGAGAEAFF. In DNA, the CDR3 is TGTGCCAGCAGTGACGGGGCCGGAGCTGAAGCTTTCTTT.

J is TRBJ2-1 and V is TRBV14, with TRBD2 identical over 9 bases. Germline loops: CDR1 SGHDN, CDR2 FVKESK. J gave up 6 bases and V 1 base, and 19 bases lay outside the gene matches. CDR3 size: 20 residues. The CDR3 bases are TGTGCCAGCAGCCAAGGCTATCAGGCGGTTCGACTAGCGGCAACCAATGAGCAGTTCTTC. Protein product: CASSQGYQAVRLAATNEQFF.

The rearrangement joins TRBV5-1 to TRBJ2-3, with TRBD1 matching over 7 bases. Trimming cost V 4 bases and J 1 base; bases outside gene matches: 6. CDR1 and CDR2 from the germline V gene are SGHRS and YFSETQ. The CDR3 totals 15 residues. CDR3 region: CASSTIGQGTDTQYF. DNA for the CDR3: TGCGCCAGCAGCACCATCGGACAGGGCACAGATACGCAGTATTTT.

This clone was observed a handful of times. This chain uses TRBV11-2 with TRBJ2-1, with D possibly matching TRBD2 (6 bases). V dropped 4 bases and J dropped 0 bases, with 10 bases sitting between them. The CDR3 runs to 15 residues. Looked up from germline, CDR1 is SGHAT and CDR2 is FQNNGV. CDR3 sequence reads: CASSSSASSYNEQFF. The CDR3 DNA sequence: TGTGCCAGCAGCTCTAGCGCGAGCTCCTACAATGAGCAGTTCTTC.

Comments on this clone: Other nucleotide sequences in the sample specify the same CDR3. The CDR3 region is CSVAGSGANVLTF. The CDR3 bases are TGCAGCGTTGCTGGGTCTGGGGCCAACGTCCTGACTTTC. This chain uses TRBV29-1 with TRBJ2-6, with no clear D. Trimming cost V 4 bases and J 1 base, with 5 bases left between them. The CDR3 sequence is 13 residues long. Germline V gene data show CDR1 as SQVTM and CDR2 as ANQGSEA.

The rearrangement links TRBV10-2 to TRBJ2-1; TRBD1 aligns across 9 bases. This CDR3 comprises 15 residues. CDR1 WSHSY and CDR2 SAAADI come from the germline V gene. V shed 2 bases, J shed 3 bases, and the junction held 2 bases outside the gene matches. The CDR3 sequence is CASSEGTGIYNEQFF. CDR3 nucleotide sequence: TGCGCCAGCAGTGAGGGGACAGGGATCTACAATGAGCAGTTCTTC.

The rearrangement links TRBV28 to TRBJ2-5; TRBD2 matches 8 bases. The V segment lost 4 bases and the J segment 5 bases; nucleotides outside the gene matches: 9. The germline V gene encodes CDR1 MDHEN and CDR2 SYDVKM. This CDR3 comprises 15 residues. CDR3 sequence (DNA): TGTGCCAGCAGTTCGAGGAAACTAGCGGTGGAGACCCAGTACTTC. Translation gives CASSSRKLAVETQYF.

The chain employs TRBV7-2 and TRBJ2-7; 13 bases are a match to TRBD2. The germline V gene has CDR1 SGHTA and CDR2 FQGNSA. CDR3 length: 19 amino acids. V was pared by 5 bases and J by 0 bases, with 13 bases of the junction left unmatched. This chain's CDR3 is CASSPRTSGSVSGSYEQYF. Written as DNA, the CDR3 is TGTGCCAGCAGCCCGAGGACTAGCGGGAGTGTTTCCGGCTCCTACGAGCAGTACTTC.

The chain links TRBV7-3 to TRBJ2-3; 14 bases line up with TRBD2. CDR1 is SGHTA and CDR2 is FQGTGA in the germline V gene. The CDR3 consists of 17 residues. Unmatched junction bases numbered 7, after V lost 4 bases and J lost 4 bases. The CDR3, as DNA: TGTGCCAGCAGCTCCGGGACTAGCGGGAGTGTAGCAGATACGCAGTATTTT. Protein: CASSSGTSGSVADTQYF.

CDR3: CASSPQGIRDSEQYF. The CDR3 DNA reads TGCGCCAGCAGCCCCCAGGGAATCAGGGATTCCGAGCAGTACTTC. The chain combines TRBV5-1 with TRBJ2-7; D is possibly TRBD1 (5 bases). Trimming stripped 4 bases from V and 6 bases from J, with 20 bases between. The V gene's germline CDR1 is SGHRS and CDR2 YFSETQ. The CDR3 consists of 15 residues.

The rearrangement links TRBV28 to TRBJ2-7; D remains ambiguous. Trimming pared 5 bases from V and 0 bases from J, leaving 14 bases between. Per the germline V gene, CDR1 is MDHEN and CDR2 is SYDVKM. The CDR3 is 15 amino acids. For the CDR3, the DNA is TGTGCCAGCAGTCCGCCCTCCGCCAACTCCTACGAGCAGTACTTC. Translated: CASSPPSANSYEQYF.

By share, this clone counts as medium-sized. The genes are TRBV7-8 and TRBJ1-5; D remains ambiguous. CDR3 length equals 13 residues. Germline-derived CDR1 and CDR2 are SGHVS and FQNEAQ. Trimming pared 5 bases from V and 6 bases from J, leaving 11 bases between. The CDR3 bases are TGTGCCAGCAGCCCCCCGGGTGGTCAGCCCCAGCATTTT. This codes for CASSPPGGQPQHF.

The chain is built from TRBV28 and TRBJ1-2, with D possibly matching TRBD1 (5 bases). Germline CDR1 MDHEN, CDR2 SYDVKM. The CDR3 contains 12 residues. V was clipped by 2 bases and J by 8 bases, with 9 bases between them. CDR3 protein: CASSLGTWGYTF. The CDR3 DNA follows: TGTGCCAGCAGTTTAGGGACCTGGGGCTACACCTTC.

V gene TRBV12-5 combines with J gene TRBJ2-2; D is unclear. There are 16 residues in the CDR3. V was trimmed by 0 bases and J by 5 bases, leaving 13 bases between them. Per germline, CDR1 LGHNT and CDR2 FRNRAP. CDR3 DNA sequence: TGTGCTAGTGGTTTGGTACTTGGGCAGGAGACCGGGGAGCTGTTTTTT. Its translation is CASGLVLGQETGELFF.

This clone was observed a handful of times. This rearrangement joins TRBV25-1 to TRBJ2-6; D not certain. Germline loops: CDR1 MGHDK, CDR2 SYGVNS. The CDR3 extends over 18 amino acids. Trimming stripped 3 bases from V and 1 base from J, with 16 bases between. In DNA form, the CDR3 reads TGTGCCAGCAGTGATTCGAGCTCCCCCCGGTCTGGGGCCAACGTCCTGACTTTC. It encodes CASSDSSSPRSGANVLTF.

This chain connects TRBV5-6 to TRBJ1-5; D unresolved. Germline V gives CDR1 SGHDT, CDR2 YYEEEE. The CDR3 spans 16 residues. The germline V and J ends were trimmed by 4 bases and 0 bases, with 14 bases remaining between them. In nucleotides, the CDR3 is TGTGCCAGCAGCCTCCGGGCCTGGGGTAGCAATCAGCCCCAGCATTTT. As protein: CASSLRAWGSNQPQHF.

V is TRBV7-8 and J is TRBJ1-1; D unresolved. This CDR3 is built from 12 residues. Trimming took off 4 bases at V and 5 bases at J, with 8 bases between the two ends. The germline gives CDR1 SGHVS, CDR2 FQNEAQ. CDR3 nucleotides: TGTGCCAGCAGCTCCTATAAGACTGAAGCTTTCTTT. It encodes CASSSYKTEAFF. The whole variable domain, filled in from reference TRBV7-8 and TRBJ1-1, reads GAGVSQSPRYKVAKRGQDVALRCDPISGHVSLFWYQQALGQGPEFLTYFQNEAQLDKSGLPSDRFFAERPEGSVSTLKIQRTQQEDSAVYLCASSSYKTEAFFGQGTRLTVV.

The V and J genes are TRBV2 and TRBJ2-1; TRBD2 might be the D (7 bases). V was clipped by 0 bases and J by 7 bases, with 19 bases between them. The V gene's germline CDR1 is SNHLY and CDR2 FYNNEI. The CDR3 has 17 amino acids. DNA of the CDR3: TGTGCCAGCAGTGAAGCCCTGGACAAGGGAGGGGGTAATGAGCAGTTCTTC. Protein product: CASSEALDKGGGNEQFF.

This chain uses TRBV30 with TRBJ1-1, with D perhaps TRBD1 (5 bases). V dropped 2 bases and J dropped 1 base, with 11 bases sitting between them. Germline V lookup: CDR1 GTSNPN, CDR2 SVGIG (reference sequence). CDR3 length: 14 amino acids. The chain's CDR3 is CAWSPGRANTEAFF. CDR3 DNA: TGTGCCTGGAGTCCGGGACGGGCGAACACTGAAGCTTTCTTT.

V usage is TRBV19 and J usage is TRBJ2-1; possible D gene TRBD2, 5 bases. This CDR3 comprises 16 residues. Germline CDR1 LNHDA, CDR2 SQIVND (reference sequence). Trimming shortened V by 5 bases and J by 7 bases, and 21 bases separated the two germline ends. CDR3 in DNA: TGTGCCAGTAGTTTGTTTACCGGGGATCGGTGGAATGAGCAGTTCTTC. As protein: CASSLFTGDRWNEQFF.

The rearrangement joins TRBV7-9 to TRBJ2-2; the D gene is possibly TRBD2 (5 bases). V dropped 0 bases and J dropped 7 bases, with 6 bases sitting between them. Germline V gene lookup returns CDR1 SEHNR and CDR2 FQNEAQ (reference sequence). The CDR3 sequence is 13 residues long. CDR3 DNA: TGTGCCAGCAGCTTAGCGGGGAGCGGGGAGCTGTTTTTT. Protein product: CASSLAGSGELFF.